The clone carrying this TCR beta chain has more than one count but fewer than ten. The antigen remains undetermined. TCRdb recomputed calls from the RT-PCR reads with MiXCR, one row per CDR3 protein. The repertoire has over 800,000 distinct CDR3 sequences, approximately 21% of them found once; the top ten carry roughly 10%. These data are taken from a study of response to subunit inactivated influenza vaccine. Whole-study findings and limits: After each seasonal influenza vaccination, few new T cells are recruited, the authors suggested.

The trim removed 10 bases at V and 6 bases at J, leaving 12 bases unmatched. Germline V gene data show CDR1 as MDHEN and CDR2 as SYDVKM. This CDR3 has 15 residues. The sequence was collected from a man aged 45-60 years who received an inactivated influenza vaccine. This rearrangement joins TRBV28 to TRBJ2-1, with 10 bases that match TRBD2. The sequenced sample was PBMCs from blood, obtained around 5 days after vaccination. The CDR3: CATSGRGTLRNEQFF. CDR3 bases: TGTGCCACCAGCGGGAGGGGGACCCTACGCAATGAGCAGTTCTTC.